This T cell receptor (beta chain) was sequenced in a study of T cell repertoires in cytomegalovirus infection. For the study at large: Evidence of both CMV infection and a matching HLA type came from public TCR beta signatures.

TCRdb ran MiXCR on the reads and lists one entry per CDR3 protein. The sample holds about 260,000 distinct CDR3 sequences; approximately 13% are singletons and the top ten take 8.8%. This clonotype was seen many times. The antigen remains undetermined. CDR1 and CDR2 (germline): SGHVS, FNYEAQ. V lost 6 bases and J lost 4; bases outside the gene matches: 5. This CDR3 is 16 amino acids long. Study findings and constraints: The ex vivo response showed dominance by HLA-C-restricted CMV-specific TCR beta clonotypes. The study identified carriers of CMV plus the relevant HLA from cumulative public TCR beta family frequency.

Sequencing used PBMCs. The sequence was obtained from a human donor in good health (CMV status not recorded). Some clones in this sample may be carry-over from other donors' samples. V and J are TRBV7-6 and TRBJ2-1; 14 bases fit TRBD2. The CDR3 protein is CASRGLAGAVYNEQFF. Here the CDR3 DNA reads TGTGCCAGCAGGGGACTAGCGGGAGCCGTTTACAATGAGCAGTTCTTC.